This T cell receptor (beta chain) stems from a study of early T cells in non-severe SARS-CoV-2 infection. Study-wide findings and caveats: In VDJdb matching, anti-spike CD8 responses were favored while private and CD4 specificities went missing.

The sample holds many counts of this clonotype. Antigen specificity is unknown. This CDR3 has 15 residues. V lost 2 bases and J lost 6, with 17 bases in between. Germline lookup yields CDR1 LNHNV and CDR2 YYDKDF (reference sequence). In the library, individual cDNA molecules carried attached unique molecular identifiers. TCRdb passed the 5' RACE reads through MiXCR, listing each CDR3 protein once. The sample yields 30,000 to 40,000 distinct CDR3 sequences, roughly 4% seen once. V usage is TRBV15 and J usage is TRBJ2-7; the D gene is possibly TRBD2 (5 bases). This clonotype originated in an adult who was a healthcare worker with PCR-confirmed SARS-CoV-2 infection or an uninfected control (not recorded which). The sequenced sample consisted of whole blood. The CDR3 DNA follows: TGTGCCACCAGCAGATCCTCGGCTAGCTCCGCCGAGCAGTACTTC. The encoded protein is CATSRSSASSAEQYF.